These 15 T cell receptor beta chains originate from one sample sequenced in a study of T cell repertoires in cytomegalovirus infection. Their specific antigens are unknown. A single record per CDR3 protein comes from TCRdb applying MiXCR to the reads. The sample shows approximately 110,000 distinct CDR3 sequences, around 45% of them seen only once. This sample comprised CD8+ T cells from cultured PBMCs, obtained from culture after CMV antigen stimulation. Receptor source: a human donor in good health (CMV status not recorded). Some clones in this sample may be carry-over from other donors' samples.

V is TRBV13 and J is TRBJ2-2; 9 nucleotides match TRBD1. The CDR3 has 15 amino acids. Germline V gene lookup returns CDR1 PRHDT and CDR2 FYEKMQ (reference sequence). V shed 5 bases and J 7 bases; nucleotides not matched to a gene: 8. The CDR3 protein is CASSPRTGDGGELFF. DNA of the CDR3: TGTGCCAGCAGCCCACGGACAGGGGACGGCGGGGAGCTGTTTTTT. Filled out from reference TRBV13 and TRBJ2-2, the complete variable domain reads AAGVIQSPRHLIKEKRETATLKCYPIPRHDTVYWYQQGPGQDPQFLISFYEKMQSDKGSIPDRFSAQQFSDYHSELNMSSLELGDSALYFCASSPRTGDGGELFFGEGSRLTVL.

The chain has TRBV25-1 and TRBJ2-1; 12 nucleotides agree with TRBD2. Losses at the gene ends were 2 bases for V and 1 base for J; bases not matched to a gene: 3. This CDR3 has 17 residues. Germline CDR1 reads MGHDK; CDR2 reads SYGVNS. The CDR3 nucleotides read TGTGCCAGCAGTGAACTAACTAGCGGGGGGTCCTACAATGAGCAGTTCTTC. It is translated as CASSELTSGGSYNEQFF.

The chain joins TRBV6-5 to TRBJ2-1; D not resolved. CDR1 MNHEY and CDR2 SVGAGI come from the germline V gene. The CDR3 runs to 15 residues. The V gene lost 2 bases and the J gene lost 1 base, with 9 bases spanning the gap. The CDR3 sequence: CASSYDMSSYNEQFF. The CDR3 DNA follows: TGTGCCAGCAGTTACGACATGTCATCCTACAATGAGCAGTTCTTC.

V gene TRBV4-2 combines with J gene TRBJ2-7, with 8 bases matching TRBD2. Germline assignment: CDR1 LGHNA and CDR2 YNFKEQ. The CDR3 extends over 16 amino acids. After removal of 0 bases from V and 1 base from J, the junction contained 5 bases not matched to a gene. The CDR3 DNA is TGTGCCAGCAGCCAAGAAGGCGGGGGGATGTCCTACGAGCAGTACTTC. Its translation: CASSQEGGGMSYEQYF.

This rearrangement joins TRBV19 to TRBJ1-2, with 9 bases that match TRBD1. Germline-derived CDR1 and CDR2 are LNHDA and SQIVND (reference sequence). This CDR3 contains 12 residues. V shed 8 bases, J shed 8 bases, and the junction held 6 bases outside the gene matches. The CDR3 loop is CASGGQGGGYTF. CDR3 sequence (DNA): TGTGCCAGTGGGGGACAGGGTGGCGGCTACACCTTC.

This clonotype has at least ten counts. The V gene is TRBV11-1, the J gene TRBJ1-1; no definite D call. Per germline, CDR1 SGHAT and CDR2 FQDESV (reference sequence). CDR3 length: 13 residues. V gave up 3 bases and J gave up 2 bases, with 7 bases separating them. DNA of the CDR3: TGTGCCAGCAGCTTGACCCGTAACACTGAAGCTTTCTTT. Its translation: CASSLTRNTEAFF.

This clonotype has more than one count but fewer than ten. The V and J genes are TRBV12-3 or TRBV12-4 and TRBJ1-1; 10 bases line up with TRBD1. V shed 5 bases, J shed 6 bases, and the junction held 6 bases outside the gene matches. The CDR3 contains 14 residues. This CDR3 reads CASSPSGTGAEAFF. CDR3 DNA sequence: TGTGCCAGCAGTCCCTCCGGGACAGGGGCTGAAGCTTTCTTT.

This clonotype was observed a handful of times. The V call is TRBV7-6, the J call TRBJ2-1, with 8 bases matching TRBD1. The CDR3 has 13 residues. Losses at the gene ends were 4 bases for V and 9 bases for J; bases not matched to a gene: 5. Germline lookup yields CDR1 SGHVS and CDR2 FNYEAQ. The CDR3 loop reads CASSSGQASEQFF. The CDR3 region has the DNA TGTGCCAGCAGCTCGGGACAGGCGTCTGAGCAGTTCTTC.

J is TRBJ2-3 and V is TRBV6-6, with D tentatively TRBD2 (5 bases). Germline CDR1 is MNHNY and CDR2 is SVGAGI (reference sequence). Trimming left V 6 bases short and J 2 bases short, with 18 bases between. The CDR3 sequence is 16 residues long. The CDR3 sequence: CASSLHGLHNTDTQYF. CDR3 DNA sequence: TGTGCCAGCAGCCTCCACGGACTGCACAACACAGATACGCAGTATTTT.

This sequence joins TRBV14 and TRBJ2-1; D gene uncertain. The CDR3 is 13 residues long. V was clipped by 2 bases and J by 2 bases, with 4 bases between them. The germline V gene has CDR1 SGHDN and CDR2 FVKESK. The CDR3 DNA reads as TGTGCCAGCAGCCAATGGACCTACAATGAGCAGTTCTTC. As protein: CASSQWTYNEQFF.

This clonotype was recorded a few times. The chain links TRBV6-1 to TRBJ2-3, with D perhaps matching TRBD2 (6 bases). This CDR3 contains 15 residues. V lost 1 base and J lost 0, with 8 bases in between. Germline CDR1 and CDR2: MNHNS and SASEGT. CDR3 DNA sequence: TGTGCCAGCAGTGAAGAAGGGACTAGCACAGATACGCAGTATTTT. Translated: CASSEEGTSTDTQYF.

This clonotype has at least ten counts. V usage is TRBV7-9 and J usage is TRBJ1-3; D uncertain. This CDR3 contains 11 residues. Trimming removed 5 bases at V and 7 bases at J, with 6 bases between. Germline V gives CDR1 SEHNR, CDR2 FQNEAQ (reference sequence). The CDR3 DNA is TGTGCCAGCAGCCCCAACAACACCATATATTTT. Protein: CASSPNNTIYF.

V usage is TRBV12-3 or TRBV12-4 and J usage is TRBJ2-1, with 7 bases matching TRBD2. This CDR3 spans 15 amino acids. V was pared by 7 bases and J by 2 bases, with 8 bases of the junction left unmatched. CDR3 in amino acids: CASNPTAGAYNEQFF. CDR3 coding DNA: TGTGCCAGCAACCCGACGGCGGGGGCCTACAATGAGCAGTTCTTC.

This clonotype was seen a handful of times. V and J are TRBV7-2 and TRBJ2-3; TRBD2 agrees at 12 bases. V gave up 0 bases and J gave up 6 bases; unmatched junction bases: 13. CDR1 SGHTA and CDR2 FQGNSA come from the germline V gene. The CDR3 sequence is 19 residues long. This CDR3 reads CASSLAGLAGRSGSDTQYF. The DNA of the CDR3 is TGTGCCAGCAGCTTAGCGGGACTAGCGGGCCGGAGTGGTTCGGATACGCAGTATTTT. Variable domain in full (rest from reference TRBV7-2 and TRBJ2-3): GAGVSQSPSNKVTEKGKDVELRCDPISGHTALYWYRQSLGQGLEFLIYFQGNSAPDKSGLPSDRFSAERTGGSVSTLTIQRTQQEDSAVYLCASSLAGLAGRSGSDTQYFGPGTRLTVL.

The chain recombines TRBV28 with TRBJ1-1, with D uncertain. Germline lookup yields CDR1 MDHEN and CDR2 SYDVKM. CDR3 length: 14 residues. Trimming shortened V by 2 bases and J by 2 bases, and 9 bases separated the two germline ends. The DNA of the CDR3 is TGTGCCAGCAGTTTAATGGGGTTTAACACTGAAGCTTTCTTT. Translation gives CASSLMGFNTEAFF.